Presented here are 13 T cell receptor beta chains from one specimen sequenced in a study of blood T cell repertoires in COVID-19. The data were produced by immunoSEQ multiplex PCR, yet TCRdb's version contains in-frame clones alone and is incomplete. The table lists 150,000 to 200,000 clones, 87% of them singletons. The source material was peripheral blood. All receptors derive from a woman in her 50s with acute or convalescent COVID-19.

The rearrangement joins TRBV2 to TRBJ2-2; D gene uncertain. Germline V gives CDR1 SNHLY, CDR2 FYNNEI. The CDR3 is made up of 13 amino acids. Trimming removed 2 bases from V and 1 base from J, with 2 bases in between. The CDR3 DNA reads TGTGCCAGCAGTGAACAGAACACCGGGGAGCTGTTTTTT. As protein: CASSEQNTGELFF.

The CDR3 loop is CASSTGDSLKCTF. The CDR3 nucleotides read TGTGCCAGCTCAACAGGGGACTCCCTTAAATGCACCTTC. This chain links TRBV18 with TRBJ1-2; TRBD1 aligns across 7 bases. Germline V gene sequence: CDR1 KGHSH, CDR2 LQKENI. This CDR3 has 13 residues. V lost 5 bases, J lost 13 bases, and 13 bases stayed unmatched.

The chain employs TRBV10-3 and TRBJ2-7; 11 nucleotides agree with TRBD2. The V segment lost 0 bases and the J segment 5 bases; nucleotides outside the gene matches: 15. CDR3 size: 19 residues. The germline gives CDR1 ENHRY, CDR2 SYGVKD. The CDR3 reads CAISESRGRTSGSMDEQYF. In nucleotides, the CDR3 is TGTGCCATCAGTGAGTCCAGGGGTCGTACTAGCGGGAGCATGGACGAGCAGTACTTC.

This sequence joins TRBV6-4 and TRBJ1-3, with a tentative D call TRBD1 (6 bases). The V gene's germline CDR1 is MRHNA and CDR2 SNTAGT. V lost 4 bases, J lost 0 bases, and 16 bases lay in between. The CDR3 runs 17 residues. The CDR3 DNA follows: TGTGCCAGCAGTGGGGAACACAGGGCGAGCTCTGGAAACACCATATATTTT. Translated: CASSGEHRASSGNTIYF.

Of note for this clone: This CDR3 is also generated by other DNA sequences in the sample. V usage is TRBV6-5 and J usage is TRBJ1-2; 7 bases agree with TRBD1. Germline CDR1 is MNHEY and CDR2 is SVGAGI. With 4 bases clipped from V and 4 bases from J, the junction kept 3 bases outside the gene matches. The CDR3 sequence is 13 residues long. The CDR3 sequence is CASSSDRAYGYTF. The CDR3 DNA reads TGTGCCAGCAGTTCCGACAGGGCCTATGGCTACACCTTC.

This clone has only one observation. The genes are TRBV11-2 and TRBJ2-7, with 10 bases matching TRBD1. Germline V gene data show CDR1 as SGHAT and CDR2 as FQNNGV. The CDR3 extends over 15 amino acids. J was trimmed by 3 bases and V by 5 bases; bases with no gene match: 7. The CDR3 spells CASSLGTGDGYEQYF. Here the CDR3 DNA reads TGTGCCAGCAGCCTCGGGACAGGGGACGGCTACGAGCAGTACTTC.

The V and J genes are TRBV27 and TRBJ1-1; a possible D gene is TRBD1 (6 bases). CDR3 size: 13 residues. The V end was cut by 1 base, the J end by 6 bases, with 9 bases between. CDR1 is MNHEY, CDR2 SMNVEV, per germline (reference sequence). The CDR3 DNA is TGTGCCAGCAGTTTATACAGGGACGCTGAAGCTTTCTTT. This sequence encodes CASSLYRDAEAFF.

J is TRBJ1-1 and V is TRBV7-9, with D uncertain. The CDR3 has 11 residues. Germline V CDR1 and CDR2: SEHNR, FQNEAQ (reference sequence). Trimming stripped 5 bases from V and 3 bases from J, with 4 bases between. CDR3 amino acids: CASSPYTEAFF. The DNA for the CDR3 is TGTGCCAGCAGCCCGTACACTGAAGCTTTCTTT. The variable domain in full, with the rest retrieved from reference TRBV7-9 and TRBJ1-1, is DTGVSQNPRHKITKRGQNVTFRCDPISEHNRLYWYRQTLGQGPEFLTYFQNEAQLEKSRLLSDRFSAERPKGSFSTLEIQRTEQGDSAMYLCASSPYTEAFFGQGTRLTVV.

This chain links TRBV27 with TRBJ2-1; possibly TRBD2 for D (6 bases). The CDR3 loop spans 13 amino acids. Germline values: CDR1 MNHEY, CDR2 SMNVEV (reference sequence). V lost 5 bases, J lost 7 bases, and 12 bases lay in between. The chain's CDR3 is CASSLLGTNEQFF. The CDR3 bases are TGTGCCAGCAGTCTCCTGGGGACTAATGAGCAGTTCTTC.

The CDR3 here is CASSSQGAGGYTF. CDR3 in DNA: TGCGCCAGCAGCTCACAGGGGGCGGGTGGCTACACCTTC. The V call is TRBV5-1, the J call TRBJ1-2, with 9 bases lining up with TRBD1. Germline CDR1 reads SGHRS; CDR2 reads YFSETQ. The CDR3 has 13 residues. Trimming at V came to 3 bases and at J to 7 bases, leaving 4 bases not matched to a gene. Complete variable domain (other parts from reference TRBV5-1 and TRBJ1-2): KAGVTQTPRYLIKTRGQQVTLSCSPISGHRSVSWYQQTPGQGLQFLFEYFSETQRNKGNFPGRFSGRQFSNSRSEMNVSTLELGDSALYLCASSSQGAGGYTFGSGTRLTVV.

The chain joins TRBV19 to TRBJ1-6; possibly TRBD1 for D (5 bases). This CDR3 is built from 14 residues. Trimming pared 9 bases from V and 4 bases from J, leaving 13 bases between. Germline lookup yields CDR1 LNHDA and CDR2 SQIVND (reference sequence). CDR3 sequence (DNA): TGTGCCAGCCACCCAGGGAATTATAATTCACCCCTCCACTTT. Its translation: CASHPGNYNSPLHF.

This clone came up once. The V and J genes are TRBV6-5 and TRBJ2-1; D might be TRBD1 (6 bases). Trimming left V 4 bases short and J 3 bases short, with 13 bases between. There are 15 residues in the CDR3. Germline lookup yields CDR1 MNHEY and CDR2 SVGAGI. Here the CDR3 reads CASSSQGAYYNEQFF. The DNA for the CDR3 is TGTGCCAGCAGTTCACAGGGAGCCTACTACAATGAGCAGTTCTTC.

The chain combines TRBV5-8 with TRBJ2-7; 13 bases fit TRBD2. The germline V gene has CDR1 SGHTS and CDR2 YDEGEE. With V trimmed by 0 bases and J by 5 bases, 2 bases remained unmatched. The length of the CDR3 is 15 residues. This CDR3 reads CASSLDTSGRDEQYF. CDR3 DNA sequence: TGTGCCAGCAGCTTGGATACTAGCGGGAGGGACGAGCAGTACTTC.